One sample yielded the 11 T cell receptor beta chains listed below, sequenced in a study of T cell changes during pregnancy in multiple sclerosis. Using immunoSEQ multiplex PCR, the repertoire was profiled, and TCRdb retains in-frame clones only, with some absent. The sample lists about 59,000 clones; about 94% were seen once. The input for sequencing was peripheral blood, taken in the third trimester of pregnancy. These receptors all come from a female donor in good health, enrolled as a control in a pregnancy study.

This clone was detected only once. CDR3: CASSLGGGGPQHF. CDR3 nucleotide sequence: TGCGCCAGCAGCTTGGGAGGAGGTGGGCCCCAGCATTTT. This chain joins TRBV5-1 and TRBJ1-5; no reliable D call. The CDR3 runs to 13 residues. The germline CDR1 and CDR2 sequences are SGHRS and YFSETQ. V shed 0 bases and J shed 9 bases, with 10 bases lying between them.

The CDR3 nucleotides read TGTGCCAGCAGCTCGTCCGGGACAGGGAGGAACACCATATATTTT. This translates into CASSSSGTGRNTIYF. The chain uses TRBV9 and TRBJ1-3; TRBD1 agrees at 9 bases. Germline V gene data show CDR1 as SGDLS and CDR2 as YYNGEE. The CDR3 is 15 residues long. Trimming took 4 bases from V and 7 from J; bases not matched to a gene: 9.

V and J are TRBV11-2 and TRBJ2-7; D not certain. From germline, CDR1 is SGHAT and CDR2 FQNNGV. The CDR3 consists of 12 residues. Deletions cut 5 bases from V and 6 bases from J, with 11 bases between. This chain's CDR3 is CASSREAREQYF. CDR3 coding DNA: TGTGCCAGCAGCCGCGAGGCTCGCGAGCAGTACTTC.

The rearrangement uses TRBV5-1 and TRBJ1-5; 8 positions match TRBD1. Germline assignment: CDR1 SGHRS and CDR2 YFSETQ. The CDR3 is 15 residues long. The J segment lost 1 base and the V segment lost 4 bases, leaving 4 bases of the junction unmatched. CDR3 DNA sequence: TGCGCCAGCAGCCCGACAGGGGAAAGCAATCAGCCCCAGCATTTT. Residues: CASSPTGESNQPQHF.

J is TRBJ1-1 and V is TRBV2; D unclear. The V end lost 8 bases, the J end lost 0 bases, and 4 bases lay between the germline ends. Per germline, CDR1 SNHLY and CDR2 FYNNEI. This CDR3 has 11 residues. Here the CDR3 reads CASLMNTEAFF. The DNA for the CDR3 is TGTGCCAGCTTAATGAACACTGAAGCTTTCTTT. Combining the CDR3 with reference TRBV2 and TRBJ1-1 gives the whole variable domain EPEVTQTPSHQVTQMGQEVILRCVPISNHLYFYWYRQILGQKVEFLVSFYNNEISEKSEIFDDQFSVERPDGSNFTLKIRSTKLEDSAMYFCASLMNTEAFFGQGTRLTVV.

The chain carries TRBV11-2 and TRBJ2-1; 7 bases fit TRBD2. Germline V gene data show CDR1 as SGHAT and CDR2 as FQNNGV. The junction had 9 bases not matched to a gene; V was cut back by 1 base and J by 9 bases. CDR3 length equals 15 residues. CDR3 sequence reads: CASSLVASGAPEQFF. The CDR3 coding sequence is TGTGCCAGCAGCTTAGTTGCTAGCGGAGCTCCTGAGCAGTTCTTC.

This clone was detected once. The chain carries TRBV10-3 and TRBJ1-2; TRBD1 matches 7 bases. V trimming: 4 bases; J trimming: 8 bases; junction bases outside the gene matches: 4. Germline values: CDR1 ENHRY, CDR2 SYGVKD. This CDR3 spans 12 amino acids. This chain's CDR3 is CAISAQGSGYTF. The DNA of the CDR3 is TGTGCCATCAGTGCACAGGGGAGCGGCTACACCTTC.

The chain links TRBV21-1 to TRBJ2-6; the table's D call of TRBD2 was not tested on the DNA. TRBV21-1 is a listed pseudogene. CDR3 size: 19 residues. In DNA form, the CDR3 reads TGTGCCAGCAGCAAAAGGGGCGGGGACGCCAGCTCTGGGGCCAACGTCCTGACTTTC. Protein: CASSKRGGDASSGANVLTF.

A single count supports this clone. The chain recombines TRBV19 with TRBJ1-2, with 8 bases that match TRBD1. Germline assignment: CDR1 LNHDA and CDR2 SQIVND (reference sequence). V was clipped by 5 bases and J by 8 bases; unmatched bases: 10. The CDR3 extends over 14 amino acids. The chain's CDR3 is CASSPLSDRGGYTF. DNA of the CDR3: TGTGCCAGTAGTCCCCTTTCCGACAGGGGCGGCTACACCTTC.

V and J are TRBV6-1 and TRBJ2-5; 11 bases agree with TRBD2. CDR3 length: 15 residues. Per the germline V gene, CDR1 is MNHNS and CDR2 is SASEGT. J lost 2 bases, V lost 6 bases, and 5 bases had no gene match. CDR3 residues: CASSRLAGQQETQYF. CDR3 nucleotides: TGTGCCAGCAGCCGACTAGCGGGGCAGCAAGAGACCCAGTACTTC.

The V gene is TRBV28, the J gene TRBJ2-5, with a tentative D call TRBD1 (5 bases). Trimming removed 2 bases from V and 0 bases from J, with 10 bases in between. Germline V lookup: CDR1 MDHEN, CDR2 SYDVKM. This CDR3 region has 15 residues. CDR3 loop: CASSLSRAYQETQYF. The CDR3 DNA follows: TGTGCCAGCAGTTTAAGCAGGGCTTACCAAGAGACCCAGTACTTC.